This T cell receptor (beta chain) was documented in a study of T cells in women clearing cervical HPV infection (dated by TCRdb to 2017 to 2018). Broadly, across the study: The cases were 20 to 25 women with histologically confirmed HPV16-related CIN3 or worse, and 2 of those women had invasive cancers. Blood from cases was collected at the visit at which the lesion was first identified, whereas blood from controls was collected once infection was no longer detected. The 20 to 25 controls were women who cleared a single incident HPV16 infection within 12 months without developing precancer or cancer. The parent cohort enrolled roughly 9,400 women aged 18 or older in Guanacaste, Costa Rica, in about 1992 to 1995 and followed the women for roughly 7 years. Cases and controls were matched on age within five years and on year of sample collection. Quality controls consisted of five blinded duplicates per group, for a total of around 60 samples made up of approximately 50 participants and ten or so replicates. Among cases, blood sampling came a median of nearly 150 days after lesion detection, with an interquartile range of about 80 to 210 days. An exploratory proof-of-principle case-control study, nested within the Guanacaste HPV Natural History Study in Costa Rica, was conducted to compare TCR repertoires across cervical HPV16 outcomes. A median age of almost 35 years was observed in cases versus 37 to 40 in controls, and no significant differences in baseline characteristics were found. Since only a few of the women had HLA typing available, the possibility that HLA type was acting as a confounder could not be ruled out. General findings and caveats noted by the study authors: Random forest classifiers that combined richness and V gene abundances separated cases from controls with an estimated AUC of less than 0.85. CIN3+ cases had significantly higher TCR repertoire richness than controls across sequencing depths, but evenness did not differ between the groups. Because the number of T cells in each sample was unknown, differences in richness could reflect differing T-cell content rather than repertoire biology. The cross-sectional design could not show whether the associations came before the infection or were a result of it, and neither effector/memory subsets nor HPV-specific T cells were isolated. TRBV6-7 relative abundance was lower in cases than in controls (about 0.099% versus 0.17%; Bonferroni P = 0.0008).

Every participant had a single incident cervical HPV16 infection, and women with prevalent HPV16 infections were excluded. Cervical HPV DNA was detected with MY09/MY11 PCR, and genotyping was done with dot-blot hybridization. Approximately 15 mL of heparinized blood was centrifuged, after which the buffy coat was aliquoted, frozen at -30 degrees C, and then stored at -80 degrees C. QIAGEN kits were used to extract genomic DNA from the buffy coat specimens. A word on this clone: Its binding antigen is unknown. The CDR3 is cut off 3 residues early in the read; its end comes from the germline J gene.

Taken from the germline V gene (reference sequence), the CDR1 and CDR2 loops are SGHNT and YYREEE. From the cysteine up to the phenylalanine, the CDR3 has a length of 12 residues. Shown are 27 bases from within the CDR3, in frame from base 1. TCR beta CDR3 regions were amplified by multiplex PCR using the immunoSEQ assay from an average of about 1,200 ng genomic DNA per sample. The assay corrected primer bias using a complete synthetic TCR repertoire to establish an amplification baseline. The amplicons were sequenced on the Illumina platform. For the original study's pipeline: Sequences were error-corrected by clustering with frequency ratios and a modified nearest-neighbor algorithm, then analyzed in the immunoSEQ Analyzer with IMGT gene definitions. At each rarefaction depth, TCR richness and evenness were averaged across 20 rarefaction repeats, and samples with fewer sequences than that depth were excluded. V, D and J gene relative abundances were compared between groups with Wilcoxon rank sum tests, applying FDR correction. An intraclass correlation of 90% to 97% for TCR richness and an average of around 71% across 66 gene segments were obtained from the blinded duplicates. In TCRdb, the immuneACCESS table is reduced to in-frame sequences with V and J assigned. These tables do not hold every clone; where another copy was compared, an unresolved V gene accounts for under half, and the others remain unexplained. The DNA was the basis for D and trimming; V, J and clone size are from that table. The table for this sample shows about 16,000 clones. The leading ten clones occupy about 7% of the sample.

The sample comprised blood buffy coat. The receptor's source is a woman between 18 and 70 years old with a cervical HPV16 infection that either progressed to CIN3+ or cleared (not recorded which). The V gene is TRBV5-4 and the J gene is TRBJ1-2; TRBD1 matches 10 bases in the middle. Partial CDR3 DNA: TGTGCCAGCAGCCCGGGACAGGGGGGC. The encoded protein is CASSPGQGG. The entire CDR3 sequence reads CASSPGQGGYTF.